The sequence of this T cell receptor beta chain was determined in a study of technical replicates of blood from a few donors. Sequencing used immunoSEQ multiplex PCR; TCRdb keeps in-frame clones, though not all of them. The table includes 70,000 to 90,000 clones, approximately 92% detected once. Trimming pared 0 bases from V and 8 bases from J, leaving 20 bases between. CDR3 length: 17 residues. CDR1 is LGHNA and CDR2 is YNFKEQ in the germline V gene. The receptor's source is a human donor in good health. J is TRBJ2-1 and V is TRBV4-2; tentative D call: TRBD2 (6 bases). The sequenced sample consisted of T cells isolated from PBMCs. In DNA form, the CDR3 reads TGTGCCAGCAGCCAAGAGGCCGGGACTGCACGTGGGGATGAGCAGTTCTTC. Its translation: CASSQEAGTARGDEQFF.